A single TCR beta chain is shown here with its context. Its specific antigen is unknown. It has no much larger one-base neighbor in the sample; base qualities were not kept. This entry comes from a study of blood T cell repertoires in COVID-19 (dated by TCRdb to about 2020). General notes on the study: Collaborator samples came from the United States, Italy and Spain and covered acute and convalescent phases of COVID-19. The samples were drawn from the first 160 participants of the ongoing ImmuneRACE study and from 950 to 1,500 subjects provided by 6 global collaborators. The repertoires were released in a freely available public database meant as a resource for research on the immune response to SARS-CoV-2. Where available, HLA class I and class II types were obtained from metadata supplied by the sample provider rather than from assay-based typing. A de-identified subject ID, COVID-19 status, age in years and sex were almost always included in the sample metadata. Subjects who had been exposed to COVID-19, were actively infected with it, or had recovered from it provided the deeply sampled blood TCRbeta repertoires that made up the dataset. The prospective study material was composed of cDNA or gDNA derived from T cells, B-cell-depleted T cells, or PBMCs. What the research found in general, with its limitations: Clinical and demographic metadata were provided uncurated, with the amount varying by source and participant.

Reading the germline V gene gives CDR1 SGHRS and CDR2 YFSETQ. Taken from cysteine to phenylalanine, the CDR3 has 16 residues. Left in the record is the CDR3 DNA by itself, 48 bases read in frame from the first base. V loses 4 bases at its end and J loses 6 bases; junction bases beyond the gene matches: 11. TCRbeta CDR3 regions were amplified from genomic DNA using the immunoSEQ Assay, a bias-controlled multiplex PCR. For the original study's pipeline: Within the assay, amplification of reference gene primers was used to estimate how many nucleated cells each sample contained. To quantify the absolute abundance of each unique TCRbeta CDR3 rearrangement, sequence reads were collapsed and filtered. For each sample, productive Simpson clonality was calculated by taking the square root of Simpson's diversity index across productive rearrangements. TCRdb carries this immuneACCESS record with in-frame sequences only. Its versions omit some clonotypes, under half of them owing to an unresolved V gene in the studies checked, with the rest unexplained. Clonal size and the V and J genes are those of that table, whereas D and trimming came from the DNA. The sample table lists some 360,000 clones, about 90% of them with a count of one. Approximately 0.97% of the sample comes from the top ten.

In the prospective study, participants were 18 to 89 years old, resided in fewer than 25 geographic areas of the United States, and were enrolled through a virtual design. In the prospective study, cohorts were assigned on the basis of participant-reported clinical history obtained from a screening survey and a study questionnaire. Exposed participants had been in contact, within 2 weeks of entering the study, with a person who had a PCR-confirmed or clinician-diagnosed case of COVID-19. Each participant in the prospective study had whole blood, serum and a nasopharyngeal or oropharyngeal swab collected by mobile phlebotomists. Additional blood draws and questionnaires over an approximately 2-month period could optionally be provided by prospective study participants. Before DNA extraction, blood samples from the prospective study were shipped at room temperature or frozen.

The sequenced sample consisted of PBMCs or T cells enriched from blood (not recorded which). This receptor was identified in a woman aged 30 to 39 who had been exposed to COVID-19. The rearranged chain carries TRBV5-1 and TRBJ2-2; the central 8 bases match TRBD2. The CDR3 region: CASSPKAGVPPGELFF. The nucleotide sequence reads TGCGCCAGCAGCCCGAAAGCGGGAGTCCCTCCCGGGGAGCTGTTTTTT.